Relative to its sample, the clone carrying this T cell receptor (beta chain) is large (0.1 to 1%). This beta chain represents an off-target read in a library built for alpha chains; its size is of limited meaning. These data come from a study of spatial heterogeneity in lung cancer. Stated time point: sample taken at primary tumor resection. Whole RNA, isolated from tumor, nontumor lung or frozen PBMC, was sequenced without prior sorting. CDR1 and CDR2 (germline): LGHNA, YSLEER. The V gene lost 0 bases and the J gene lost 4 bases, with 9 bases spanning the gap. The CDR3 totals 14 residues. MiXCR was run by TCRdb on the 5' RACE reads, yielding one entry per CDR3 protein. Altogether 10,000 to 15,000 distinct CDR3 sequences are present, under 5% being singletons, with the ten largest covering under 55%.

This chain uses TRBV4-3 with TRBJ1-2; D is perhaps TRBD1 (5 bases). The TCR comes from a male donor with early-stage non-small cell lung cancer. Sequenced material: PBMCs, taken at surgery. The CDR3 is CASSQDGALYGYTF. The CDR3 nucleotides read TGCGCCAGCAGCCAAGATGGGGCCCTCTATGGCTACACCTTC.